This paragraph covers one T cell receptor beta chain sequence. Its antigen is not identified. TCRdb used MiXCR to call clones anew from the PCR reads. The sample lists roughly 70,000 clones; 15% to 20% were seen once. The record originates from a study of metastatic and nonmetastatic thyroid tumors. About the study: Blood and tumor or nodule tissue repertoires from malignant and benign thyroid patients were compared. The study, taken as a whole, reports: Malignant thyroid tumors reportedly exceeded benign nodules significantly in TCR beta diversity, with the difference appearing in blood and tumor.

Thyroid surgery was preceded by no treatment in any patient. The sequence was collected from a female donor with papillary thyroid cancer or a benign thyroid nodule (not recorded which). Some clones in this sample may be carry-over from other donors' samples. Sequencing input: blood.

CDR3 protein: CASSLQASGSYEQYF. The DNA of the CDR3 is TGTGCCAGCAGCTTACAGGCTAGCGGCTCCTACGAGCAGTACTTC. The V call is TRBV7-2, the J call TRBJ2-7; 7 positions agree with TRBD2. J was trimmed by 0 bases and V by 2 bases; bases with no gene match: 4. Germline loops: CDR1 SGHTA, CDR2 FQGNSA. The CDR3 is made up of 15 amino acids.